The 9 T cell receptor beta chains below all came from one sample that was sequenced in a study of blood T cell repertoires in COVID-19. TCRdb's copy holds only in-frame clones and misses some; the assay was immunoSEQ multiplex PCR. This sample carries under 300,000 clones, approximately 87% of them seen once, and the ten largest clones take about an eighth. Sequences were obtained from peripheral blood. These receptors were obtained from a young woman with COVID-19, enrolled during active disease.

This clone turned up a few times. This chain joins TRBV4-1 and TRBJ2-7; D is uncertain. Germline V lookup: CDR1 MGHRA, CDR2 YSYEKL. This CDR3 region has 15 residues. V was pared by 2 bases and J by 1 base, with 12 bases between. As DNA, the CDR3 is TGCGCCAGCAGCCAACATTCCGCTACTTCCTACGAGCAGTACTTC. Its translation: CASSQHSATSYEQYF.

V gene TRBV30 combines with J gene TRBJ2-2; D unresolved. The CDR3 has 13 residues. Trimming stripped 2 bases from V and 3 bases from J, with 7 bases between. Germline CDR1 GTSNPN, CDR2 SVGIG (reference sequence). In nucleotides, the CDR3 is TGTGCCTGGAGTCGGAGATACACCGGGGAGCTGTTTTTT. It encodes CAWSRRYTGELFF.

The chain recombines TRBV3-1 (or the pseudogene TRBV3-2) with TRBJ2-5; TRBD2 aligns across 7 bases. The germline CDR1 and CDR2 sequences are LGHDT and YNNKEL (reference sequence). This CDR3 has 14 residues. J was trimmed by 5 bases and V by 3 bases; bases with no gene match: 6. CDR3 amino acids: CASSHEGLGETQYF. CDR3 DNA sequence: TGTGCCAGCAGCCATGAAGGACTAGGGGAGACCCAGTACTTC.

The chain carries TRBV5-1 and TRBJ2-3; D unresolved. Germline V gene lookup returns CDR1 SGHRS and CDR2 YFSETQ. The CDR3 runs to 16 residues. Trimming pared 0 bases from V and 0 bases from J, leaving 11 bases between. The CDR3, as DNA: TGCGCCAGCAGCTTGGCCTGGGCCTCTAGCACAGATACGCAGTATTTT. Amino acid sequence: CASSLAWASSTDTQYF.

This sequence joins TRBV5-5 and TRBJ2-3, with TRBD2 matching 7 bases. The V gene end was trimmed by 3 bases and the J gene end by 1 base; junction bases not matched to a gene: 2. The CDR3 extends over 14 amino acids. Germline lookup yields CDR1 SGHKS and CDR2 YYEKEE (reference sequence). CDR3 DNA sequence: TGTGCCAGCAGCTGGGGGGGAGGCACAGATACGCAGTATTTT. Its protein product is CASSWGGGTDTQYF.

This clone was detected only once. The chain joins TRBV3-1 (or the pseudogene TRBV3-2) to TRBJ1-4; D gene unclear. V dropped 3 bases and J dropped 12 bases, with 14 bases sitting between them. Germline CDR1 is LGHDT and CDR2 is YNNKEL (reference sequence). CDR3 size: 13 residues. CDR3 region: CASSQGRMKELFF. In nucleotides, the CDR3 is TGTGCCAGCAGCCAGGGGAGAATGAAGGAACTGTTTTTT.

The V and J genes are TRBV3-1 (or the pseudogene TRBV3-2) and TRBJ2-2; 9 nucleotides match TRBD2. Trimming removed 1 base from V and 6 bases from J; junction bases left unmatched: 3. This CDR3 has 15 amino acids. The V gene's germline CDR1 is LGHDT and CDR2 YNNKEL (reference sequence). As DNA, the CDR3 is TGTGCCAGCAGCCAAGTCGCGGGAGGGGCCGGGGAGCTGTTTTTT. The encoded protein is CASSQVAGGAGELFF.

This clone occurred once. The CDR3 DNA reads TGTGCCAGCAGTAATGGGAGCGGGGGGGACAATGAGCAGTTCTTC. Translating gives CASSNGSGGDNEQFF. This chain uses TRBV11-2 with TRBJ2-1; 10 bases map to TRBD2. The length of the CDR3 is 15 residues. V lost 6 bases to trimming and J lost 5 bases; unmatched junction nucleotides: 7. Per the germline V gene, CDR1 is SGHAT and CDR2 is FQNNGV.

This clone appeared a few times. The V and J genes are TRBV10-3 and TRBJ1-3; tentatively, D is TRBD1 (5 bases). Germline CDR1 and CDR2: ENHRY and SYGVKD. The V gene lost 6 bases and the J gene lost 2 bases, with 14 bases spanning the gap. The length of the CDR3 is 15 residues. In DNA form, the CDR3 reads TGTGCCATCAGCCTGGACGGACAACCTGGAAACACCATATATTTT. Translating it yields CAISLDGQPGNTIYF.